The 31 T cell receptor beta chains below come from one sample, sequenced in a study of T cell changes during pregnancy in multiple sclerosis. Clones were sequenced by immunoSEQ multiplex PCR, and TCRdb holds only the in-frame ones, with some missing. Of 45,000 or so clones in the sample, roughly 91% were seen once. Sequencing was performed on CD8+ T cells from peripheral blood mononuclear cells, taken after pregnancy. The receptors here all came from a female donor in good health, enrolled as a control in a pregnancy study.

The CDR3 DNA follows: TGTGCCAGCACCGGGACTAGCCTTGGTGAGCAGTTCTTC. It encodes CASTGTSLGEQFF. The chain joins TRBV6-1 to TRBJ2-1, with 9 nucleotides matching TRBD2. The CDR3 totals 13 residues. Per germline, CDR1 MNHNS and CDR2 SASEGT. With V trimmed by 7 bases and J by 9 bases, 7 bases remained unmatched.

This clone was counted between two and nine times. The chain links TRBV27 to TRBJ2-7; a possible D gene is TRBD1 (5 bases). Germline values: CDR1 MNHEY, CDR2 SMNVEV (reference sequence). V shed 5 bases and J shed 4 bases, with 12 bases lying between them. This CDR3 has 13 amino acids. CDR3 region: CASSTRVRYEQYF. CDR3 sequence (DNA): TGTGCCAGCAGTACCAGGGTGCGGTACGAGCAGTACTTC.

This rearrangement joins TRBV7-9 to TRBJ1-3; TRBD1 matches 7 bases. The J segment lost 4 bases and the V segment lost 0 bases, leaving 0 bases of the junction unmatched. Germline CDR1 is SEHNR and CDR2 is FQNEAQ (reference sequence). CDR3 length: 14 amino acids. Here the CDR3 DNA reads TGTGCCAGCAGCTTAGCAGGGGGCGGAAACACCATATATTTT. Residues: CASSLAGGGNTIYF.

This chain connects TRBV2 to TRBJ2-1; 7 bases fit TRBD2. V trimming: 8 bases; J trimming: 0 bases; junction bases outside the gene matches: 7. The CDR3 covers 15 residues. Germline values: CDR1 SNHLY, CDR2 FYNNEI. CDR3 nucleotides: TGTGCCAGCCTCAGCGGGGTCAGCTCCTACAATGAGCAGTTCTTC. It is translated as CASLSGVSSYNEQFF.

This sequence joins TRBV2 and TRBJ2-5; weak D call: TRBD1 (6 bases). CDR1 and CDR2 (germline): SNHLY, FYNNEI. V lost 5 bases, J lost 3 bases, and 19 bases lay in between. This CDR3 has 16 residues. In DNA form, the CDR3 reads TGTGCCAGCAGTTTTAATGGGACACCCTCTAAAGAGACCCAGTACTTC. Translation: CASSFNGTPSKETQYF.

The table lists this clone with a count of one. The J gene is TRBJ1-1, the V gene TRBV7-6; 11 positions match TRBD1. Germline trimming cut 8 bases from V and 0 bases from J; bases unmatched to any gene: 2. The germline V gene encodes CDR1 SGHVS and CDR2 FNYEAQ. The CDR3 extends over 14 amino acids. The CDR3 here is CASRTGGMNTEAFF. The CDR3 coding sequence is TGTGCCAGCCGGACAGGGGGCATGAACACTGAAGCTTTCTTT.

The chain has TRBV4-3 and TRBJ2-7; possible D gene TRBD2, 6 bases. The V gene lost 0 bases and the J gene lost 4 bases, with 16 bases spanning the gap. CDR1 LGHNA and CDR2 YSLEER come from the germline V gene. CDR3 size: 16 residues. The CDR3 loop is CASSQELFAEGYEQYF. The DNA of the CDR3 is TGCGCCAGCAGCCAAGAGCTTTTCGCGGAGGGTTACGAGCAGTACTTC.

This chain links TRBV4-3 with TRBJ2-3; D possibly corresponds to TRBD2 (5 bases). Trimming pared 0 bases from V and 3 bases from J, leaving 13 bases between. Germline CDR1 and CDR2: LGHNA and YSLEER. The CDR3 spans 16 residues. The CDR3 loop reads CASSQDRGARTDTQYF. The CDR3, as DNA: TGCGCCAGCAGCCAAGATCGGGGAGCTAGGACAGATACGCAGTATTTT.

The gene calls are TRBV27 and TRBJ2-7; D remains ambiguous. The germline V gene has CDR1 MNHEY and CDR2 SMNVEV (reference sequence). CDR3 size: 13 residues. V was cut by 3 bases and J by 3 bases, with 9 bases left in between. For the CDR3, the DNA is TGTGCCAGCAGTTTTGGCAGGCTCTACGAGCAGTACTTC. Its translation: CASSFGRLYEQYF.

The V call is TRBV2, the J call TRBJ1-6, with 9 nucleotides matching TRBD1. V gave up 4 bases and J gave up 8 bases; unmatched junction bases: 6. The CDR3 length is 15 residues. Germline CDR1 and CDR2: SNHLY and FYNNEI. The CDR3 is CASSVGTGRDSPLHF. The CDR3 bases are TGTGCCAGCAGTGTAGGGACAGGGAGGGATTCACCCCTCCACTTT.

The chain employs TRBV5-1 and TRBJ2-5; 10 bases agree with TRBD2. Germline CDR1 SGHRS, CDR2 YFSETQ. The CDR3 has 17 residues. V shed 2 bases, J shed 2 bases, and the junction held 9 bases outside the gene matches. CDR3 protein: CASSFSLAGVSQETQYF. The CDR3 DNA reads TGCGCCAGCAGCTTCTCGCTAGCGGGGGTCTCTCAAGAGACCCAGTACTTC.

This chain joins TRBV27 and TRBJ1-1, with TRBD1 matching 7 bases. The CDR3 extends over 14 amino acids. Germline loops: CDR1 MNHEY, CDR2 SMNVEV (reference sequence). The J segment lost 4 bases and the V segment lost 0 bases, leaving 2 bases of the junction unmatched. The CDR3 is CASSLSGGLTEAFF. CDR3 coding DNA: TGTGCCAGCAGTTTATCAGGGGGCCTCACTGAAGCTTTCTTT.

This chain connects TRBV4-3 to TRBJ1-2; 7 bases line up with TRBD1. Germline CDR1 reads LGHNA; CDR2 reads YSLEER. The CDR3 has 16 amino acids. V dropped 4 bases and J dropped 0; count of bases not matched to a gene: 8. This chain's CDR3 is CASSLSRQGANYGYTF. The CDR3 DNA sequence: TGCGCCAGCAGCCTATCTCGACAGGGCGCTAACTATGGCTACACCTTC.

This chain links TRBV9 with TRBJ2-1; D not certain. The CDR3 spans 11 residues. V was pared by 1 base and J by 7 bases, with 3 bases between. Germline V gives CDR1 SGDLS, CDR2 YYNGEE. CDR3 in DNA: TGTGCCAGCAGCGTACGGAATGAGCAGTTCTTC. The encoded protein is CASSVRNEQFF.

The V gene is TRBV5-6, the J gene TRBJ2-5; 8 positions agree with TRBD2. The CDR3 extends over 18 amino acids. V shed 2 bases, J shed 5 bases, and the junction held 17 bases outside the gene matches. Germline assignment: CDR1 SGHDT and CDR2 YYEEEE. CDR3 bases: TGTGCCAGCAGCTTCGACCCGGGAGGCGGGGGGCTTCGGGAGACCCAGTACTTC. Protein product: CASSFDPGGGGLRETQYF.

This chain links TRBV7-9 with TRBJ1-2; TRBD1 matches at 7 bases. Losses at the gene ends were 2 bases for V and 4 bases for J; bases not matched to a gene: 7. From germline, CDR1 is SEHNR and CDR2 FQNEAQ (reference sequence). The CDR3 is 15 amino acids. The CDR3 region has the DNA TGTGCCAGCAGCTTACCAAAGACAGGGCCCTATGGCTACACCTTC. Its protein is CASSLPKTGPYGYTF.

The chain uses TRBV7-9 and TRBJ1-2; possibly TRBD1 for D (5 bases). V was clipped by 4 bases and J by 8 bases, with 14 bases between them. CDR1 SEHNR and CDR2 FQNEAQ come from the germline V gene (reference sequence). The CDR3 is 13 residues long. CDR3 sequence: CASSYSRGDGYTF. CDR3 coding DNA: TGTGCCAGCAGCTACTCCCGGGGGGACGGCTACACCTTC.

The genes are TRBV6-1 and TRBJ2-7; 9 bases line up with TRBD1. The CDR3 is made up of 14 amino acids. V was clipped by 7 bases and J by 6 bases; unmatched bases: 10. Germline V gene data show CDR1 as MNHNS and CDR2 as SASEGT. Here the CDR3 DNA reads TGTGCCAGCACGCAGGGACAGGGTGAGGTCGAGCAGTACTTC. This gives the protein CASTQGQGEVEQYF.

This chain's CDR3 is CASSLEGQGVGGEQFF. The CDR3 nucleotides read TGTGCCAGCAGCTTAGAAGGGCAGGGGGTTGGAGGTGAGCAGTTCTTC. The J gene is TRBJ2-1, the V gene TRBV7-6, with TRBD1 matching 7 bases. CDR3 length: 16 amino acids. Germline V lookup: CDR1 SGHVS, CDR2 FNYEAQ. Losses at the gene ends were 1 base for V and 9 bases for J; bases not matched to a gene: 12. The entire variable domain, with the rest obtained from reference TRBV7-6 and TRBJ2-1, is as follows: GAGVSQSPRYKVTKRGQDVALRCDPISGHVSLYWYRQALGQGPEFLTYFNYEAQQDKSGLPNDRFSAERPEGSISTLTIQRTEQRDSAMYRCASSLEGQGVGGEQFFGPGTRLTVL.

The gene calls are TRBV7-3 and TRBJ1-2, with 9 bases identical to TRBD1. Germline trimming cut 5 bases from V and 8 bases from J; bases unmatched to any gene: 12. This CDR3 spans 15 amino acids. Per germline, CDR1 SGHTA and CDR2 FQGTGA. The CDR3 region is CASSVSGTGLWGYTF. The CDR3 DNA reads TGTGCCAGCAGCGTCTCCGGGACAGGGTTGTGGGGCTACACCTTC.

The chain recombines TRBV7-3 with TRBJ2-1; D call uncertain. CDR1 is SGHTA, CDR2 FQGTGA, per germline. The CDR3 has 16 residues. Deletions cut 4 bases from V and 0 bases from J, with 13 bases between. DNA of the CDR3: TGTGCCAGCAGCTGGAACAGATACATCTCCTACAATGAGCAGTTCTTC. It is translated as CASSWNRYISYNEQFF.

V and J are TRBV5-4 and TRBJ2-3; maybe TRBD2 (6 bases). The CDR3 covers 14 residues. V gave up 0 bases and J gave up 5 bases, with 10 bases separating them. Germline CDR1 SGHNT, CDR2 YYREEE (reference sequence). The CDR3 reads CASSLGGGEDTQYF. CDR3 DNA sequence: TGTGCCAGCAGCTTGGGGGGCGGGGAAGATACGCAGTATTTT.

The rearrangement links TRBV7-2 to TRBJ2-7; possibly TRBD1 for D (6 bases). Trimming removed 2 bases from V and 1 base from J, with 9 bases in between. The CDR3 has 14 amino acids. Germline V CDR1 and CDR2: SGHTA, FQGNSA. CDR3 sequence reads: CASSLQDSSYEQYF. CDR3 nucleotides: TGTGCCAGCAGCTTACAGGACAGTTCCTACGAGCAGTACTTC.

This rearrangement joins TRBV11-1 to TRBJ1-6; 9 bases are shared with TRBD1. V dropped 1 base and J dropped 8; count of bases not matched to a gene: 6. CDR3 length: 16 amino acids. Germline assignment: CDR1 SGHAT and CDR2 FQDESV (reference sequence). CDR3 amino acids: CASSLDRDRADSPLHF. CDR3 sequence (DNA): TGTGCCAGCAGCTTAGATCGGGACAGGGCAGATTCACCCCTCCACTTT.

The chain has TRBV7-9 and TRBJ2-5; 7 nucleotides line up with TRBD1. The CDR3 consists of 15 residues. The germline V gene has CDR1 SEHNR and CDR2 FQNEAQ (reference sequence). V shed 7 bases and J 3 bases; nucleotides not matched to a gene: 11. The chain's CDR3 is CASNPSGTEEETQYF. CDR3 sequence (DNA): TGTGCCAGCAACCCCTCCGGGACAGAAGAAGAGACCCAGTACTTC.

The chain couples TRBV19 to TRBJ2-5, with 11 bases lining up with TRBD2. Germline V lookup: CDR1 LNHDA, CDR2 SQIVND (reference sequence). Losses at the gene ends were 3 bases for V and 9 bases for J; bases not matched to a gene: 12. The CDR3 sequence is 16 residues long. The CDR3 here is CASSMASGGPQAAQYF. CDR3 in DNA: TGTGCCAGTAGTATGGCTAGCGGGGGGCCCCAGGCGGCCCAGTACTTC. Full variable domain (remainder filled in from reference TRBV19 and TRBJ2-5): DGGITQSPKYLFRKEGQNVTLSCEQNLNHDAMYWYRQDPGQGLRLIYYSQIVNDFQKGDIAEGYSVSREKKESFPLTVTSAQKNPTAFYLCASSMASGGPQAAQYFGPGTRLLVL.

The J gene is TRBJ2-3, the V gene TRBV15; D perhaps matches TRBD2 (5 bases). This CDR3 comprises 16 residues. V lost 5 bases and J 3 bases, leaving 18 bases between the germline ends. CDR1 LNHNV and CDR2 YYDKDF come from the germline V gene (reference sequence). The CDR3 DNA is TGTGCCACCAGCTATACACTAGAAACCCCAACAGATACGCAGTATTTT. This sequence encodes CATSYTLETPTDTQYF.

The genes are TRBV13 and TRBJ2-7; the match to TRBD2 covers 13 bases. Germline V gene sequence: CDR1 PRHDT, CDR2 FYEKMQ (reference sequence). The CDR3 has 15 amino acids. V dropped 3 bases and J dropped 2; count of bases not matched to a gene: 1. DNA for the CDR3: TGTGCCAGCAGCTTCGGGACTAGCGGGACCTACGAGCAGTACTTC. Encoded protein: CASSFGTSGTYEQYF.

This chain uses TRBV19 with TRBJ2-2; tentatively, D is TRBD1 (5 bases). Between the trimmed V and J ends, which lost 6 bases and 5 bases, there was a span of 7 bases. Germline loops: CDR1 LNHDA, CDR2 SQIVND (reference sequence). CDR3 size: 12 residues. The CDR3 loop reads CASRRGTGELFF. In nucleotides, the CDR3 is TGTGCCAGTAGAAGGGGAACCGGGGAGCTGTTTTTT.

The chain uses TRBV6-5 and TRBJ2-7; D is perhaps TRBD1 (6 bases). The germline V gene has CDR1 MNHEY and CDR2 SVGAGI. The CDR3 is made up of 12 amino acids. The V end was cut by 8 bases, the J end by 6 bases, with 14 bases between. CDR3 DNA: TGTGCCAGCGGCCTCAGGGGAAGCGAGCAGTACTTC. This encodes CASGLRGSEQYF.

This clone occurred once. The chain joins TRBV27 to TRBJ2-1, with 8 bases aligning to TRBD1. The V segment lost 5 bases and the J segment 3 bases; nucleotides outside the gene matches: 6. The germline gives CDR1 MNHEY, CDR2 SMNVEV (reference sequence). The CDR3 is 15 amino acids. CDR3 region: CASSTGQGDYNEQFF. CDR3 coding DNA: TGTGCCAGCAGTACCGGACAGGGAGACTACAATGAGCAGTTCTTC.